This is a list of T cell receptor beta chains from one sample in a study of T cell clones after liver transplantation. Here immunoSEQ multiplex PCR was the method, and the copy in TCRdb shows in-frame clones only, minus some. The table shows around 77,000 clones, with about 80% occurring only once. Source: CD4+ T cells from blood, taken 12 months after liver transplant. These receptor sequences come from a human patient who received a liver transplant. Some T cells may have originated in the graft donor. The CDR3 runs from the conserved cysteine through the conserved F or W.

v_call	j_call	cdr3_aa
TRBV9	TRBJ2-5	CASSLSQGFGETQYF
TRBV6-1	TRBJ2-7	CASSENKDEQYF
TRBV6-1	TRBJ2-7	CASSEVWEGPYEQYF
TRBV19	TRBJ1-4	CASSISRSKEKLFF
TRBV5-4	TRBJ2-3	CASSSRDRSTDTQYF
TRBV18	TRBJ2-1	CASSHLAGVRRHEQFF
TRBV18	TRBJ2-3	CASSLGLAGTTDTQYF
TRBV5-1	TRBJ2-7	CASSLTGEGSYEQYF
TRBV7-2	TRBJ1-2	CASSRTQNYGYTF
TRBV28	TRBJ1-2	CASSPRNPYYGYTF
TRBV10-1	TRBJ2-1	CASSESTSGNHEQFF
TRBV18	TRBJ2-2	CASSPRGTQVTGELFF
TRBV29-1	TRBJ1-1	CSGMNTEAFF
TRBV2	TRBJ2-7	CASSEIRQGYEQYF
TRBV6-5	TRBJ1-1	CASSYAPTGNTEAFF
TRBV2	TRBJ2-7	CASRQDSGSEQYF
TRBV6-7	TRBJ1-1	CASSPWEGDLTAEAFF
TRBV28	TRBJ1-2	CASSSSTRQGAPYGYTF
TRBV28	TRBJ1-1	CASSSGGAMNTEAFF
TRBV9	TRBJ1-1	CASSATTLPNTEAFF
TRBV28	TRBJ2-3	CASSSFTDTQYF
TRBV12-1	TRBJ2-1	CASSFGGRHNEQFF
TRBV6-1	TRBJ2-1	CASSAERGVRGYNEQFF
TRBV7-3	TRBJ2-3	CASSLTGTGMVDTQYF
TRBV11-2	TRBJ2-7	CASSPRLGSYEQYF
TRBV7-6	TRBJ1-2	CASSSFQGSGGYTF
TRBV6-1	TRBJ2-7	CASSGRGAYEQYF
TRBV10-2	TRBJ2-7	CASRSSGTSYEQYF
TRBV29-1	TRBJ2-7	CSVGKGWAGGEQYF
TRBV28	TRBJ1-1	CASSSPRFLNTEAFF
TRBV7-8	TRBJ1-1	CASSPTIYLANTEAFF
TRBV27	TRBJ2-7	CASSIRSASGSSYEQYF
TRBV6-6	TRBJ2-3	CASSLTSGRGTDTQYF
TRBV5-1	TRBJ2-7	CASSQLGGGKYGEQYF
TRBV4-2	TRBJ2-7	CASSHPWGGEENEQYF